The clone carrying this TCR beta chain appeared a single time. Its antigen is unknown. The data originate from a study of chemoradiotherapy in HPV16-positive cancers. Looking at the study overall: Candidate HPV-specific clones and shared TCR motifs came from a couple of HPV16-positive patients. Findings and caveats of the study: Non-HPV-specific T cells did not expand in tumors during treatment, whereas candidate HPV-specific clones and E7-related motifs did.

The CDR3 has 15 residues. CDR1 and CDR2 from the germline V gene are LGHNA and YSLEER. V lost 0 bases and J 5 bases, leaving 13 bases between the germline ends. The protocol was immunoSEQ multiplex PCR, while the TCRdb copy is restricted to in-frame clones and leaves out a portion. The sample carries approximately 1,000 clones, approximately 85% recorded once. The sequence was collected from a human donor with HPV-associated anogenital cancer. Sequencing was performed on tumor tissue, taken from a patient who underwent chemoradiotherapy. The chain links TRBV4-3 to TRBJ1-1; D may be TRBD1 (5 bases). DNA of the CDR3: TGCGCCAGCAGCCAAGATGCAGGGTCGGTGACTGAAGCTTTCTTT. It yields the protein CASSQDAGSVTEAFF.